This is a list of T cell receptor beta chains from one sample in a study of blood T cell repertoires in COVID-19. The data were produced by immunoSEQ multiplex PCR, yet TCRdb's version contains in-frame clones alone and is incomplete. The sample carries approximately 67,000 clones, around 86% recorded once. The sequenced sample consisted of peripheral blood. All receptors come from a man between 45 and 60 years old with active COVID-19. Each CDR3 is given with its conserved first and last residue. A D gene is named only where the DNA matches it firmly. Not every row has a clone size; where given, it reads once, few, many or a size class.

abundance: -
d_gene: TRBD1
v_gene: TRBV28
j_gene: TRBJ1-5
CDR3aa: CASSSRTGFYSNQPQHF
CDR3nt: TGTGCCAGCAGTTCCCGGACAGGATTTTATAGCAATCAGCCCCAGCATTTT

abundance: once
d_gene: -
v_gene: TRBV11-3
j_gene: TRBJ2-3
CDR3aa: CASSLRDTQYF
CDR3nt: TGTGCCAGCAGCTTACGAGATACGCAGTATTTT

abundance: -
d_gene: -
v_gene: TRBV15
j_gene: TRBJ2-1
CDR3aa: CATSRLSESSYNEQFF
CDR3nt: TGTGCCACCAGCAGGCTCAGTGAAAGCTCCTACAATGAGCAGTTCTTC

abundance: -
d_gene: TRBD1
v_gene: TRBV18
j_gene: TRBJ1-5
CDR3aa: CASSPATGNGQPQHF
CDR3nt: TGTGCCAGCTCACCCGCGACAGGGAACGGGCAGCCCCAGCATTTT

abundance: -
d_gene: TRBD2
v_gene: TRBV7-6
j_gene: TRBJ2-2
CDR3aa: CASSITSGRAFTGELFF
CDR3nt: TGTGCCAGCAGCATAACTAGCGGGAGGGCCTTCACCGGGGAGCTGTTTTTT

abundance: -
d_gene: TRBD1
v_gene: TRBV18
j_gene: TRBJ2-7
CDR3aa: CASSPGQGKQYF
CDR3nt: TGTGCCAGCTCACCCGGACAGGGGAAGCAGTACTTC

abundance: -
d_gene: -
v_gene: TRBV11-2
j_gene: TRBJ2-2
CDR3aa: CASSGEAGWAGELFF
CDR3nt: TGTGCCAGCAGCGGGGAGGCCGGGTGGGCCGGGGAGCTGTTTTTT

abundance: -
d_gene: -
v_gene: TRBV28
j_gene: TRBJ1-6
CDR3aa: CASSSVGSPLHF
CDR3nt: TGTGCCAGCAGCTCAGTGGGCTCACCCCTCCACTTT

abundance: -
d_gene: -
v_gene: TRBV25-1
j_gene: TRBJ2-5
CDR3aa: CASSEVRVSQETQYF
CDR3nt: TGTGCCAGCAGTGAAGTTCGGGTTTCCCAAGAGACCCAGTACTTC

abundance: -
d_gene: TRBD2
v_gene: TRBV4-2
j_gene: TRBJ2-7
CDR3aa: CASSQDLVRTSGTYEQYF
CDR3nt: TGTGCCAGCAGCCAAGATCTGGTAAGGACTAGCGGGACCTACGAGCAGTACTTC

abundance: -
d_gene: -
v_gene: TRBV5-6
j_gene: TRBJ2-1
CDR3aa: CASSLAGLRWFF
CDR3nt: TGTGCCAGCAGCTTGGCAGGGCTGCGCTGGTTCTTC

abundance: -
d_gene: TRBD1
v_gene: TRBV6-5
j_gene: TRBJ2-2
CDR3aa: CASSLDREAGELFF
CDR3nt: TGTGCCAGCAGCTTGGACAGGGAAGCCGGGGAGCTGTTTTTT

abundance: -
d_gene: -
v_gene: TRBV19
j_gene: TRBJ2-6
CDR3aa: CASRTVASGANVLTF
CDR3nt: TGTGCCAGTAGAACGGTAGCCTCTGGGGCCAACGTCCTGACTTTC

abundance: -
d_gene: -
v_gene: TRBV10-3
j_gene: TRBJ2-5
CDR3aa: CAISAQGETQYF
CDR3nt: TGTGCCATCAGTGCACAGGGAGAGACCCAGTACTTC

abundance: -
d_gene: -
v_gene: TRBV2
j_gene: TRBJ1-1
CDR3aa: CASSQNIFTEAFF
CDR3nt: TGTGCCAGCAGCCAGAATATATTCACTGAAGCTTTCTTT

abundance: -
d_gene: TRBD2
v_gene: TRBV28
j_gene: TRBJ2-2
CDR3aa: CASNPGGGQSTGELFF
CDR3nt: TGTGCCAGCAACCCCGGGGGGGGGCAGAGCACCGGGGAGCTGTTTTTT

abundance: -
d_gene: TRBD1
v_gene: TRBV2
j_gene: TRBJ2-3
CDR3aa: CASGQGAVHHTQYF
CDR3nt: TGTGCCAGCGGACAGGGGGCGGTTCATCATACGCAGTATTTT

abundance: -
d_gene: -
v_gene: TRBV7-8
j_gene: TRBJ1-1
CDR3aa: CASTLWGGLNTEAFF
CDR3nt: TGTGCCAGCACCCTGTGGGGGGGATTGAACACTGAAGCTTTCTTT

abundance: -
d_gene: TRBD1
v_gene: TRBV28
j_gene: TRBJ1-3
CDR3aa: CASSGERGRGNTIYF
CDR3nt: TGTGCCAGCAGTGGGGAAAGGGGGCGCGGAAACACCATATATTTT

abundance: -
d_gene: -
v_gene: TRBV5-1
j_gene: TRBJ2-7
CDR3aa: CASSLVGSNEQYF
CDR3nt: TGCGCCAGCAGCTTGGTGGGTAGCAACGAGCAGTACTTC

abundance: -
d_gene: -
v_gene: TRBV18
j_gene: TRBJ2-2
CDR3aa: CASSPRTTNTGELFF
CDR3nt: TGTGCCAGCTCACCTCGGACAACGAACACCGGGGAGCTGTTTTTT

abundance: -
d_gene: TRBD2
v_gene: TRBV9
j_gene: TRBJ2-3
CDR3aa: CASSPRTSGSWSDTQYF
CDR3nt: TGTGCCAGCAGCCCACGGACTAGCGGGAGTTGGTCGGATACGCAGTATTTT

abundance: -
d_gene: TRBD2
v_gene: TRBV2
j_gene: TRBJ2-4
CDR3aa: CASSELAGGINIQYF
CDR3nt: TGTGCCAGCAGTGAACTAGCGGGAGGAATAAACATTCAGTACTTC

abundance: -
d_gene: -
v_gene: TRBV7-8
j_gene: TRBJ2-3
CDR3aa: CASSLHRRGTDTQYF
CDR3nt: TGTGCCAGCAGCTTACACCGAAGAGGGACAGATACGCAGTATTTT

abundance: -
d_gene: TRBD1
v_gene: TRBV7-2
j_gene: TRBJ1-4
CDR3aa: CASSAIQGESEKLFF
CDR3nt: TGTGCCAGCAGCGCAATACAGGGGGAATCGGAAAAACTGTTTTTT

abundance: -
d_gene: TRBD2
v_gene: TRBV5-5
j_gene: TRBJ2-1
CDR3aa: CASSLVLAGFSYNEQFF
CDR3nt: TGTGCCAGCAGCTTGGTGCTAGCGGGATTCTCCTACAATGAGCAGTTCTTC

abundance: -
d_gene: TRBD1
v_gene: TRBV5-1
j_gene: TRBJ2-1
CDR3aa: CASSPGTGAEQFF
CDR3nt: TGCGCCAGCAGCCCGGGGACAGGGGCTGAGCAGTTCTTC

abundance: -
d_gene: -
v_gene: TRBV24-1
j_gene: TRBJ2-7
CDR3aa: CATQNYPGKQYF
CDR3nt: TGTGCCACTCAGAACTACCCGGGGAAGCAGTACTTC

abundance: -
d_gene: TRBD2
v_gene: TRBV10-3
j_gene: TRBJ2-1
CDR3aa: CAISESASGSNEQFF
CDR3nt: TGTGCCATCAGTGAGTCGGCTAGCGGGAGCAATGAGCAGTTCTTC

abundance: -
d_gene: TRBD2
v_gene: TRBV7-6
j_gene: TRBJ2-7
CDR3aa: CASSLEAGTSGGPAYEQYF
CDR3nt: TGTGCCAGCAGCCTAGAAGCCGGGACTAGCGGGGGACCGGCCTACGAGCAGTACTTC

abundance: -
d_gene: TRBD2
v_gene: TRBV27
j_gene: TRBJ2-7
CDR3aa: CASSLDARGRGEQYF
CDR3nt: TGTGCCAGCAGTTTAGATGCCCGCGGGAGGGGGGAGCAGTACTTC

abundance: -
d_gene: TRBD2
v_gene: TRBV24-1
j_gene: TRBJ2-5
CDR3aa: CATSDPRSRETPPETQYF
CDR3nt: TGTGCCACCAGTGATCCCCGTTCGCGGGAGACACCCCCAGAGACCCAGTACTTC

abundance: -
d_gene: -
v_gene: TRBV7-9
j_gene: TRBJ2-5
CDR3aa: CASSLSGTQYF
CDR3nt: TGTGCCAGCAGCTTGAGCGGGACCCAGTACTTC

abundance: -
d_gene: -
v_gene: TRBV18
j_gene: TRBJ1-6
CDR3aa: CASSPGPGGVNSPLHF
CDR3nt: TGTGCCAGCTCACCCGGGCCCGGAGGGGTAAATTCACCCCTCCACTTT

abundance: few
d_gene: -
v_gene: TRBV11-3
j_gene: TRBJ2-1
CDR3aa: CASSLGGLAIRNTEFF
CDR3nt: TGTGCCAGCAGCTTAGGAGGGCTAGCGATCAGAAACACGGAGTTCTTC

abundance: -
d_gene: TRBD1
v_gene: TRBV4-1
j_gene: TRBJ1-2
CDR3aa: CASSQGTGLLGYTF
CDR3nt: TGCGCCAGCAGCCAAGGGACAGGTCTTCTTGGCTACACCTTC

abundance: -
d_gene: -
v_gene: TRBV2
j_gene: TRBJ2-7
CDR3aa: CASRADGTYEQYF
CDR3nt: TGTGCCAGCAGGGCCGACGGGACCTACGAGCAGTACTTC

abundance: -
d_gene: -
v_gene: TRBV5-1
j_gene: TRBJ1-4
CDR3aa: CASSLDEAKRGEKLFF
CDR3nt: TGCGCCAGCAGCTTGGATGAAGCCAAACGGGGTGAAAAACTGTTTTTT

abundance: -
d_gene: TRBD2
v_gene: TRBV7-9
j_gene: TRBJ2-7
CDR3aa: CASSRSGRGEQYF
CDR3nt: TGTGCCAGCAGCCGTAGCGGGAGAGGCGAGCAGTACTTC

abundance: -
d_gene: TRBD1
v_gene: TRBV9
j_gene: TRBJ2-1
CDR3aa: CASSVVGTGLFFEQFF
CDR3nt: TGTGCCAGCAGCGTAGTGGGGACAGGGTTATTTTTTGAGCAGTTCTTC

abundance: -
d_gene: TRBD1
v_gene: TRBV7-9
j_gene: TRBJ1-2
CDR3aa: CASSQGQGGYTF
CDR3nt: TGTGCCAGCAGCCAGGGACAGGGCGGCTACACCTTC

abundance: -
d_gene: -
v_gene: TRBV4-1
j_gene: TRBJ2-1
CDR3aa: CASSALPVTIRAYNEQFF
CDR3nt: TGCGCCAGCAGCGCCCTGCCAGTGACTATCCGAGCCTACAATGAGCAGTTCTTC

abundance: -
d_gene: -
v_gene: TRBV18
j_gene: TRBJ2-7
CDR3aa: CASSGSAGEQYF
CDR3nt: TGTGCCAGCTCGGGGTCGGCGGGCGAGCAGTACTTC

abundance: few
d_gene: TRBD2
v_gene: TRBV4-3
j_gene: TRBJ2-3
CDR3aa: CASSQEGTSGDTQYF
CDR3nt: TGCGCCAGCAGCCAAGAAGGGACTAGCGGAGATACGCAGTATTTT

abundance: -
d_gene: -
v_gene: TRBV28
j_gene: TRBJ1-5
CDR3aa: CASSLPTQPQHF
CDR3nt: TGTGCCAGCAGCCTACCCACCCAGCCCCAGCATTTT

abundance: -
d_gene: TRBD1
v_gene: TRBV5-4
j_gene: TRBJ2-1
CDR3aa: CASSLSGQPLTEQFF
CDR3nt: TGTGCCAGCAGCTTATCGGGACAGCCTTTAACTGAGCAGTTCTTC

abundance: -
d_gene: -
v_gene: TRBV18
j_gene: TRBJ2-7
CDR3aa: CASSPRGNYEQYF
CDR3nt: TGTGCCAGCTCACCGAGGGGGAACTACGAGCAGTACTTC

abundance: -
d_gene: TRBD1
v_gene: TRBV6-1
j_gene: TRBJ1-5
CDR3aa: CASNERGGLSVSNQPQHF
CDR3nt: TGTGCCAGCAATGAACGAGGGGGCTTGTCGGTTAGCAATCAGCCCCAGCATTTT

abundance: -
d_gene: -
v_gene: TRBV30
j_gene: TRBJ1-4
CDR3aa: CACSGTPNEKLFF
CDR3nt: TGTGCCTGCTCCGGGACACCAAATGAAAAACTGTTTTTT